These T cell receptor beta chains were read from a single sample in a study of cytomegalovirus exposure and HLA in healthy donors. Repertoires were generated with immunoSEQ multiplex PCR, while TCRdb's copy carries only in-frame clones and drops some. The repertoire holds 90,000 to 100,000 clones, with more than 55% as singletons. Sequencing was carried out using PBMCs. The source of these receptors is a boy aged 5 to 17 in good health and CMV-seropositive. CDR3s include the opening cysteine and the closing phenylalanine or tryptophan. The order of the fields is clone size, J gene, D gene, V gene, CDR3 DNA, CDR3 protein. D genes are given only for firm matches. A clone size is listed for some rows: how often the clone was seen (once, few, many), or a class if it is expanded.

>few|TRBJ1-1|TRBD1|TRBV7-9
TGTGCCAGCAGCGGCCGGGACAGGGTTTACACTGAAGCTTTCTTT
CASSGRDRVYTEAFF
>NA|TRBJ1-1|NA|TRBV20-1
TGCAGTGCTAACCCCGGGACAGAAGCTTTCTTT
CSANPGTEAFF
>NA|TRBJ2-3|TRBD2|TRBV7-9
TGTGCCAGCGGTGACCGGGGGGACTACCGCACAGATACGCAGTATTTT
CASGDRGDYRTDTQYF
>once|TRBJ2-1|NA|TRBV9
TGTGCCAGCAGCGTAGCTATAGTTAGTAATGAGCAGTTCTTC
CASSVAIVSNEQFF
>once|TRBJ2-3|TRBD2|TRBV6-6
TGTGCCAGCAGTTCCCTGGCGGGGGGAGATACGCAGTATTTT
CASSSLAGGDTQYF
>NA|TRBJ2-1|TRBD1|TRBV5-1
TGCGCCAGCAGCTTGGTAGGGACAGGGGTAGGCAATGAGCAGTTCTTC
CASSLVGTGVGNEQFF
>few|TRBJ1-1|NA|TRBV9
TGTGCCAGCAGCGGGGGGGGTACTGAAGCTTTCTTT
CASSGGGTEAFF
>few|TRBJ2-2|NA|TRBV10-3
TGTGCCATCAGTGAGTCCCAGACCCCGACTGGGGAGCTGTTTTTT
CAISESQTPTGELFF
>NA|TRBJ2-2|TRBD1|TRBV13
TGTGCCAGCAGCCCAGGGACAGGGGGTTTCACCGGGGAGCTGTTTTTT
CASSPGTGGFTGELFF
>NA|TRBJ1-1|NA|TRBV5-6
TGTGCCAGCAGCATTGTCGACACGAATGAAGCTTTCTTT
CASSIVDTNEAFF
>once|TRBJ1-1|NA|TRBV7-9
TGTGCCAGCAGCTTAGCCCTAGGGGCCATGGGAACTGAAGCTTTCTTT
CASSLALGAMGTEAFF
>NA|TRBJ2-1|TRBD1|TRBV27
TGTGCCACACAGGGGACGTCCTACAATGAGCAGTTCTTC
CATQGTSYNEQFF
>few|TRBJ2-7|NA|TRBV4-3
TGCGCCAGCAGCCAAGCCGGCGGAGAGCAGTACTTC
CASSQAGGEQYF
>once|TRBJ1-2|TRBD1|TRBV7-2
TGTGCCAGCACCCACTTAGGGGACAGACACCTCTATGGCTACACCTTC
CASTHLGDRHLYGYTF
>NA|TRBJ2-2|TRBD1|TRBV19
TGTGCCAGTAGTCTTCTACAGGGGGCCGGGGAGCTGTTTTTT
CASSLLQGAGELFF
>once|TRBJ2-3|TRBD1|TRBV5-6
TGTGCCAGCAGCCGGGACAGGTCAGTCGATACGCAGTATTTT
CASSRDRSVDTQYF
>NA|TRBJ1-1|TRBD1|TRBV4-2
TGTGCCAGCAGCCAAGATTACAGGGGCACTGAAGCTTTCTTT
CASSQDYRGTEAFF
>NA|TRBJ2-7|NA|TRBV2
TGTGCCAGCAGTGCCACTAGTCCCCGATACTCCTACGAGCAGTACTTC
CASSATSPRYSYEQYF
>NA|TRBJ2-1|TRBD2|TRBV30
TGTGCCTGGAGTCGGGGGGGCGGGGATGAGCAGTTCTTC
CAWSRGGGDEQFF
>NA|TRBJ1-5|NA|TRBV6-5
TGTGCCAGCAGTCCGACACAGAGCAATCAGCCCCAGCATTTT
CASSPTQSNQPQHF
>NA|TRBJ1-6|NA|TRBV6-1
TGTGCCAGCAGTGGGCCCGGGCCACGGGGAAATTCACCCCTCCACTTT
CASSGPGPRGNSPLHF
>NA|TRBJ1-6|NA|TRBV5-1
TGCGCCAGCAGTTCGGACTACGGGTCACCCCTCCACTTT
CASSSDYGSPLHF
>NA|TRBJ1-1|NA|TRBV19
TGTGCCAGTAAACTTGCAGCAGGGCAAGAGAACACTGAAGCTTTCTTT
CASKLAAGQENTEAFF